This T cell receptor (beta chain) originates from a study of cytomegalovirus exposure and HLA in healthy donors. Overall study results and limits: The authors judged a highly shared variant cluster likely a sequencing artifact. Most subjects had HLA-A and HLA-B alleles reportedly predicted accurately by TCR beta sequences.

Germline CDR1 is MGHRA and CDR2 is YSYEKL. The CDR3 is made up of 15 amino acids. Trimming cost V 3 bases and J 1 base, with 12 bases left between them. Regarding this clone: No antigen is known for it.

The PCR had 60 Vbeta and 13 Jbeta primers. Assay used: immunoSEQ multiplex PCR; TCRdb lists only in-frame clones, some missing. In all, the sample yields approximately 110,000 clones. The rearrangement links TRBV4-1 to TRBJ2-5, with TRBD1 as a possible D gene (5 bases). The sequenced sample was PBMCs. The TCR sequence derives from a man in his forties or fifties in good health and CMV-seropositive. CDR3 amino acids: CASSQQTESQETQYF. The DNA for the CDR3 is TGCGCCAGCAGCCAGCAGACAGAAAGCCAAGAGACCCAGTACTTC.